This is a list of T cell receptor beta chains from one sample in a study of blood T cell repertoires in COVID-19. Repertoires were generated with immunoSEQ multiplex PCR, while TCRdb's copy carries only in-frame clones and drops some. The sample lists hundreds of thousands of clones; 85% to 90% were seen once. What was sequenced was PBMCs or T cells enriched from blood (not recorded which). Receptors were obtained from a young man who had recovered from COVID-19. Each CDR3 is given without its conserved first and last residue. A D gene is named only where the DNA matches it firmly. Some rows mark clone size as missing; the rest say once, few, many or name a class of expanded clone.

ASSLSFRLAGAYNEQF	TRBV7-2	TRBJ2-1	.	TRBD2
ASTGQAGPGELF	TRBV6-5	TRBJ2-2	.	TRBD1
ATTRDRGQKF	TRBV15	TRBJ2-1	.	TRBD1
ASSRLSGDEQF	TRBV5-6	TRBJ2-1	.	.
ASSWTGELNEQF	TRBV2	TRBJ2-1	few	TRBD1
ASSLDWLAGANVLT	TRBV7-2	TRBJ2-6	.	.
ASSFVTSPQETQY	TRBV7-7	TRBJ2-5	.	.
ASSYLQGEYGNEQF	TRBV6-5	TRBJ2-1	.	TRBD1
ASSPGTGPYEAF	TRBV18	TRBJ1-1	.	TRBD1
ARGRRGYEQY	TRBV28	TRBJ2-7	.	.
ASSLAGLSYNEQF	TRBV5-6	TRBJ2-1	few	.
ASSRVTIPYNEQF	TRBV5-8	TRBJ2-1	once	.
ASCETSGTTYEQY	TRBV18	TRBJ2-7	.	TRBD2
ASSFEQGSHEQY	TRBV7-9	TRBJ2-7	.	TRBD1
ASSRNLGLVADTQY	TRBV5-1	TRBJ2-3	.	TRBD2
SASPGGGTQETQY	TRBV20-1	TRBJ2-5	.	.
ASSQDGGRDQPQH	TRBV3-1/TRBV3-2	TRBJ1-5	.	.
ASSSAGQGRNSPLH	TRBV28	TRBJ1-6	.	.
ASSKGLAGEDTDTQY	TRBV13	TRBJ2-3	.	TRBD2
ASSPTGTVSYEQY	TRBV28	TRBJ2-7	.	.
ASSSGQVTDTQY	TRBV28	TRBJ2-3	.	TRBD1
ASSQDGGLGGYT	TRBV3-1/TRBV3-2	TRBJ1-2	.	.
ATSRALGEDTQY	TRBV24-1	TRBJ2-3	.	.
ASSLGQFYGYT	TRBV7-6	TRBJ1-2	.	.
AISESGTHYGYT	TRBV10-3	TRBJ1-2	once	.
ASSSPQNQPQH	TRBV19	TRBJ1-5	.	.
ASSLNSGPFSNEQY	TRBV5-4	TRBJ2-7	.	.
ASRGGGLAYYEQY	TRBV6-5	TRBJ2-7	.	TRBD2
ASSLATQNTEAF	TRBV11-2	TRBJ1-1	.	.
ASSNGGLAGGRETQY	TRBV19	TRBJ2-5	.	TRBD2
ASSLALGTGGNEQF	TRBV5-1	TRBJ2-1	.	TRBD1
ASSRSAAGGSYEQY	TRBV3-1/TRBV3-2	TRBJ2-7	.	.
ASYRGTTEAF	TRBV7-9	TRBJ1-1	.	TRBD1
ASSLTMQGASTGELF	TRBV5-1	TRBJ2-2	once	TRBD1
ASTRDRSYEQY	TRBV5-1	TRBJ2-7	.	TRBD1
ASSFTRGLSTDTQY	TRBV28	TRBJ2-3	.	.
ASSQVIGDYEQY	TRBV4-1	TRBJ2-7	.	.
ASSQTTRTGNYEQY	TRBV4-1	TRBJ2-7	.	TRBD1
ASSSTSGRPDFQETQY	TRBV5-1	TRBJ2-5	once	TRBD2